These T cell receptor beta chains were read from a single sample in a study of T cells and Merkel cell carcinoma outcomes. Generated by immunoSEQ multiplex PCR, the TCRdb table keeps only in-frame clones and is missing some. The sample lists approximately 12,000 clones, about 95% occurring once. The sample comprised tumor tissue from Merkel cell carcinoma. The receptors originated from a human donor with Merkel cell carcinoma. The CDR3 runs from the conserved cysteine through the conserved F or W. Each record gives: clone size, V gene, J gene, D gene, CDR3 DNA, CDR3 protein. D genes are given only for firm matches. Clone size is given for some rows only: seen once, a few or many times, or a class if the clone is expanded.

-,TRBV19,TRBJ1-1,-,TGTGCCAGTAGTATATTCCAGGGTAACACTGAAGCTTTCTTT,CASSIFQGNTEAFF
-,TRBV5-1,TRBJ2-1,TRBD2,TGCGCCAGCAGCCAGGGACTAGCGGATTACAATGAGCAGTTCTTC,CASSQGLADYNEQFF
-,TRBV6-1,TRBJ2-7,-,TGTGCCAGCAGTGAAAGTTTGGTGTCCGGAGCCTACGAGCAGTACTTC,CASSESLVSGAYEQYF
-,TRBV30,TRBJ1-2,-,TGTGCCTCCCCCGGGGGCGGAAATTATGGCTACACCTTC,CASPGGGNYGYTF
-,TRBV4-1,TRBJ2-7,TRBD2,TGCGCCAGCAGTGATAATGCGGCTAGCGGTTCCTACGAGCAGTACTTC,CASSDNAASGSYEQYF
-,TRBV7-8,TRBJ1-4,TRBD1,TGTGCCAGCAGCTCGGGACAGGGGCAATACTCTGGGGAAAAACTGTTTTTT,CASSSGQGQYSGEKLFF
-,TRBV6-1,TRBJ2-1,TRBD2,TGTGCCAGCAGTCCGGGACTAGCTTATAATGAGCAGTTCTTC,CASSPGLAYNEQFF
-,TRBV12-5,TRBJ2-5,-,TGTGCTAGTTTAACGGACCTCCGGGCAGAGACCCAGTACTTC,CASLTDLRAETQYF
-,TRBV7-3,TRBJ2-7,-,TGTGCCAGCAGCTTATGGACTAACTACGAGCAGTACTTC,CASSLWTNYEQYF
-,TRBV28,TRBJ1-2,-,TGTGCCAGCAGTGAAGGGGACGGTGAAGGCTACACCTTC,CASSEGDGEGYTF
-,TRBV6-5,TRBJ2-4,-,TGTGCCAGCAGTTACTCCATCGGGCCCAAAAACATTCAGTACTTC,CASSYSIGPKNIQYF
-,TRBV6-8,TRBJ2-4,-,TGTGCCAGAAACTTCATGTATTCGTTGACCCTAGCCAAAAACATTCAGTACTTC,CARNFMYSLTLAKNIQYF
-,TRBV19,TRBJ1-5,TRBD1,TGTGCCAGCCAGACAGGGGGCAAACAGCCCCAGCATTTT,CASQTGGKQPQHF
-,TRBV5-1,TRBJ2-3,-,TGCGCCAGCAGCTCCCGGGACAGACTAGTTCTACCTAGCACAGATACGCAGTATTTT,CASSSRDRLVLPSTDTQYF
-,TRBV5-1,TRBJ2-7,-,TGCGCCAGCACTGGGACGCAGCGACCCTACGAGCAGTACTTC,CASTGTQRPYEQYF
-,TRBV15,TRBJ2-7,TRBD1,TGTGCCACCAGCAGAGGGGACAGGGACGAGCAGTACTTC,CATSRGDRDEQYF
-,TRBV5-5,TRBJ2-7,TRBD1,TGTGCCAGCACTGGGACAGATTACTACGAGCAGTACTTC,CASTGTDYYEQYF
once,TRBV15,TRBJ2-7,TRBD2,TGTGCCACCAGCGGAGCGGGAGTGGGGTACGAGCAGTACTTC,CATSGAGVGYEQYF
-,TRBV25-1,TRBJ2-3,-,TGTGCCAGCAATGTCAAGGGAGGGGGCGCGGATACGCAGTATTTT,CASNVKGGGADTQYF
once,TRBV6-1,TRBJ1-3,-,TGTGCCAGCCAGGGGATGGGCACCATATATTTT,CASQGMGTIYF
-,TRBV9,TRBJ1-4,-,TGTGCCAGCAGCGTAGGCATAGGGGTAACTAATGAAAAACTGTTTTTT,CASSVGIGVTNEKLFF
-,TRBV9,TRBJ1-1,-,TGTGCCAGCAGCGCTACAGGGCCAAGAGGGGGTACTGAAGCTTTCTTT,CASSATGPRGGTEAFF
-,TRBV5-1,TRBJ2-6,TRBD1,TGCGCCAGCAGCTTGGGGGTGACAGGGGGATTCTCTGGGGCCAACGTCCTGACTTTC,CASSLGVTGGFSGANVLTF
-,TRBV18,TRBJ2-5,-,TGTGCCAGCTCACCTTCGTACCAAGAGACCCAGTACTTC,CASSPSYQETQYF
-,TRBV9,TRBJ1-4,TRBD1,TGTGCCAGCAGCCTTACAGGGGCAACTAATGAAAAACTGTTTTTT,CASSLTGATNEKLFF
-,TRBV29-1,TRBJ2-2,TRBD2,TGCAGCGTCGACACCGGGACTAGCGGGAGTCGAGTTTCCGGGGAGCTGTTTTTT,CSVDTGTSGSRVSGELFF
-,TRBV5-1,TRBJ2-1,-,TGCGCCAGCAGCTTGGCTCACCGGGTCGAGGAGGGAAAGTTCTTC,CASSLAHRVEEGKFF
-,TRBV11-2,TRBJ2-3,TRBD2,TGTGCCAGCAGCTTAAAATCTAGCGGGAAGGATACGCAGTATTTT,CASSLKSSGKDTQYF
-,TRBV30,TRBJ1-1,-,TGTGCCTGGAGTGTCGGAGGTGGGACAAACACTGAAGCTTTCTTT,CAWSVGGGTNTEAFF
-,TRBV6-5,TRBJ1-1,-,TGTGCCAGCTGGCCAGGGCGGCGAACTGAAGCTTTCTTT,CASWPGRRTEAFF
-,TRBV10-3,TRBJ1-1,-,TGTGCCATCAGCCCGGGGGACACTGAAGCTTTCTTT,CAISPGDTEAFF
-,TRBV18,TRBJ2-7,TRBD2,TGTGCCAGCTCACCTCGACTAGCAGACACCTACGAGCAGTACTTC,CASSPRLADTYEQYF
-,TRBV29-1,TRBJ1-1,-,TGCAGCGTTGGGTGGGTGAACACTGAAGCTTTCTTT,CSVGWVNTEAFF
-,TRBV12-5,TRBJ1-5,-,TGTGCTAGTGCCTTGGGCGACAATCAGCCCCAGCATTTT,CASALGDNQPQHF
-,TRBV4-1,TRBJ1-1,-,TGCGCCAGCAGCCCCATCCTTGGGACAAGGAGGCCTGAAGCTTTCTTT,CASSPILGTRRPEAFF
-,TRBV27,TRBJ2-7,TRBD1,TGTGCCAGCAGTTTCCGGACAGGACGGACCTACGAGCAGTACTTC,CASSFRTGRTYEQYF
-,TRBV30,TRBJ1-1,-,TGTGCCTGGAGGGTGGAGGCTAACACTGAAGCTTTCTTT,CAWRVEANTEAFF
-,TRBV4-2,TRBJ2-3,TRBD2,TGTGCCAGCAGCCAAGAAGCGGCTAGCGGGAGGGCCGGCGCAGATACGCAGTATTTT,CASSQEAASGRAGADTQYF
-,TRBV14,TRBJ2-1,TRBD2,TGTGCCAGCAGCCGGGGACTAGCAGGCTATGAGCAGTTCTTC,CASSRGLAGYEQFF
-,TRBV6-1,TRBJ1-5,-,TGTGCCAGCAGTGAAGGGAGACACCCCAATCAGCCCCAGCATTTT,CASSEGRHPNQPQHF
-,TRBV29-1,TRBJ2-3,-,TGCAGCGCCCCTGGCGCAGGGAGAACGACAGATACGCAGTATTTT,CSAPGAGRTTDTQYF
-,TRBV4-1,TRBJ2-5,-,TGCGCCAGTAGCCAAGAAAAAACAGGAGAAGAGACCCAGTACTTC,CASSQEKTGEETQYF
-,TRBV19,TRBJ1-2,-,TGTGCCAGTAGTATAGCCTGGGACTTCTATGGCTACACCTTC,CASSIAWDFYGYTF
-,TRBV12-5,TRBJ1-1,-,TGTGCTAGTGTCTCGACAGGGAACACTGAAGCTTTCTTT,CASVSTGNTEAFF
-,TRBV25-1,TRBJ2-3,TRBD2,TGTGCCACCGGGACTAGTACAGATACGCAGTATTTT,CATGTSTDTQYF
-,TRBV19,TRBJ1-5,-,TGTGCCAGTAGTATAGATCTAAGGCGGTTACAGCCCCAGCATTTT,CASSIDLRRLQPQHF
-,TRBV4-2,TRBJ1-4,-,TGTGCCAGCAGCCAAGAATACTCGGGGGGTGCCCGTTTTAGGCTGTTTTTT,CASSQEYSGGARFRLFF
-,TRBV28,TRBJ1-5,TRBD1,TGTGCCAGCAGTCGGGGGACAGGGAGAGGGCAGCCCCAGCATTTT,CASSRGTGRGQPQHF
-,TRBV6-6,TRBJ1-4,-,TGTGCTAGCAGTTACTCTGATGACGCGGTGTTTTTT,CASSYSDDAVFF
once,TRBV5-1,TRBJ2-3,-,TGCGCCAGCAGCTTGGAGAGGGGGAGCACAGATACGCAGTATTTT,CASSLERGSTDTQYF